This is a list of T cell receptor beta chains from one sample in a study of blood T cell repertoires in COVID-19. Generated by immunoSEQ multiplex PCR, the TCRdb table keeps only in-frame clones and is missing some. The sample carries some 300,000 clones, about 90% recorded once. The source material was PBMCs or T cells enriched from blood (not recorded which). Receptors were obtained from a young woman with acute COVID-19. The CDR3 runs from the conserved cysteine through the conserved F or W. A D gene is named only where the DNA matches it firmly. Size tells how often a clone was seen (once, few, many) or the class of an expanded clone, and some rows leave it out.

D gene	J gene	V gene	clone size	CDR3 protein	CDR3 DNA
TRBD1	TRBJ1-2	TRBV23-1	.	CASSHDDRGQDYGYTF	TGCGCCAGCAGCCACGACGACAGGGGGCAAGACTATGGCTACACCTTC
TRBD2	TRBJ2-3	TRBV10-1	.	CASSESVSGRYPDTQYF	TGCGCCAGCAGTGAGTCGGTGAGCGGGAGGTATCCAGATACGCAGTATTTT
TRBD1	TRBJ1-4	TRBV15	.	CATRRGQSNEKLFF	TGTGCCACCCGCCGGGGACAGAGTAATGAAAAACTGTTTTTT
TRBD1	TRBJ1-1	TRBV12-5	.	CASGFSPGGGITEAFF	TGTGCTAGTGGTTTCTCTCCAGGGGGCGGGATCACTGAAGCTTTCTTT
TRBD1	TRBJ1-1	TRBV29-1	.	CSAGQGATEAFF	TGCAGCGCAGGACAGGGGGCCACTGAAGCTTTCTTT
TRBD2	TRBJ2-3	TRBV4-2	.	CASSQDSGRGDTQYF	TGTGCCAGCAGCCAAGATAGCGGGAGAGGAGATACGCAGTATTTT
TRBD1	TRBJ1-5	TRBV15	once	CATSRDRGPEPQHF	TGTGCCACCAGCAGGGACAGGGGGCCGGAGCCCCAGCATTTT
.	TRBJ1-5	TRBV6-5	.	CASIPAGGVQPQHF	TGTGCCAGCATTCCAGCGGGGGGCGTGCAGCCCCAGCATTTT
TRBD1	TRBJ2-7	TRBV28	.	CASSPRDRGHEQYF	TGTGCCAGCAGTCCCCGGGACAGGGGCCACGAGCAGTACTTC
.	TRBJ1-1	TRBV19	.	CASSIRGMNTEAFF	TGTGCCAGTAGTATCAGGGGCATGAACACTGAAGCTTTCTTT
.	TRBJ2-1	TRBV7-2	.	CASSSTGLAGEQFF	TGTGCCAGCAGCTCGACGGGACTCGCAGGGGAGCAGTTCTTC
TRBD1	TRBJ2-2	TRBV6-5	.	CASSRQQGGTGELFF	TGTGCCAGCAGCCGCCAACAGGGGGGCACCGGGGAGCTGTTTTTT
TRBD2	TRBJ2-3	TRBV27	.	CASSLGAGGPDTQYF	TGTGCCAGCAGTTTAGGTGCGGGAGGGCCGGATACGCAGTATTTT
.	TRBJ1-2	TRBV29-1	few	CSADLEVYGYTF	TGCAGCGCTGATCTGGAGGTCTATGGCTACACCTTC
.	TRBJ2-7	TRBV6-1	.	CASSDQGLSYEQYF	TGTGCCAGCAGTGATCAGGGGCTCTCCTACGAGCAGTACTTC
TRBD2	TRBJ2-5	TRBV27	.	CASSLLSGKEETQYF	TGTGCCAGCAGTCTCCTTAGCGGGAAGGAGGAGACCCAGTACTTC
TRBD1	TRBJ1-1	TRBV6-5	.	CASSYSGGADTEAFF	TGTGCCAGCAGTTACTCAGGGGGCGCGGACACTGAAGCTTTCTTT
TRBD2	TRBJ2-1	TRBV28	.	CASSFSGSSYNEQFF	TGTGCCAGCAGTTTTAGCGGGAGCTCCTACAATGAGCAGTTCTTC
TRBD1	TRBJ1-2	TRBV9	.	CASSARTGGISGYTF	TGTGCCAGCAGCGCCCGGACAGGGGGCATTTCTGGCTACACCTTC
.	TRBJ1-1	TRBV18	.	CASSPMQGRGNTEAFF	TGTGCCAGCTCACCGATGCAGGGAAGAGGGAACACTGAAGCTTTCTTT
TRBD1	TRBJ2-1	TRBV5-1	.	CASSSTPGQGGEEQFF	TGCGCCAGCAGCTCTACCCCGGGACAGGGGGGCGAGGAGCAGTTCTTC
.	TRBJ2-2	TRBV19	.	CASSSNRNTGELFF	TGTGCCAGTAGCTCCAACAGGAACACCGGGGAGCTGTTTTTT
.	TRBJ1-1	TRBV11-2	.	CASSLTLRGTEAFF	TGTGCCAGCAGCCTGACCTTGAGGGGGACTGAAGCTTTCTTT
TRBD1	TRBJ1-5	TRBV6-2/TRBV6-3	.	CASSYSLTGFVGNQPQHF	TGTGCCAGCAGTTACTCCTTGACAGGGTTTGTTGGCAATCAGCCCCAGCATTTT
.	TRBJ2-1	TRBV27	.	CASGVGEQFF	TGTGCCAGCGGAGTTGGGGAGCAGTTCTTC
.	TRBJ1-5	TRBV6-5	.	CASSRWGGNQPQHF	TGTGCCAGCAGCCGATGGGGGGGCAATCAGCCCCAGCATTTT
.	TRBJ2-7	TRBV6-5	.	CASSYSPAGNYEQYF	TGTGCCAGCAGTTACTCTCCCGCAGGCAACTACGAGCAGTACTTC
.	TRBJ1-1	TRBV11-3	.	CASSPQWGDAFF	TGTGCCAGCAGCCCCCAATGGGGGGACGCTTTCTTT
TRBD1	TRBJ1-5	TRBV7-9	.	CASSGGQGDQPQHF	TGTGCCAGCAGCGGCGGACAGGGGGATCAGCCCCAGCATTTT
.	TRBJ1-5	TRBV6-2/TRBV6-3	.	CASSDQGKGNQPQHF	TGTGCCAGCAGTGACCAGGGAAAGGGCAATCAGCCCCAGCATTTT
TRBD2	TRBJ2-5	TRBV7-2	.	CASSSTSGRQETQYF	TGTGCCAGCAGCTCGACTAGCGGGAGGCAAGAGACCCAGTACTTC
TRBD2	TRBJ2-7	TRBV6-4	once	CASSDLSLPGLARVDYEQYF	TGTGCCAGCAGTGATCTTTCCCTTCCGGGACTAGCCCGAGTGGATTACGAGCAGTACTTC
.	TRBJ1-1	TRBV2	.	CASSPRETEAFF	TGTGCCAGCAGTCCCCGGGAGACTGAAGCTTTCTTT
.	TRBJ1-5	TRBV19	.	CASSISIGNQPQHF	TGTGCCAGTAGTATATCTATCGGGAATCAGCCCCAGCATTTT
.	TRBJ1-1	TRBV28	.	CASSHPAGRNTEAFF	TGTGCCAGCAGTCATCCGGCAGGGCGGAACACTGAAGCTTTCTTT
TRBD1	TRBJ1-6	TRBV28	.	CASSRDRADSPLHF	TGTGCCAGCAGCCGGGACAGGGCCGATTCACCCCTCCACTTT
TRBD1	TRBJ1-4	TRBV28	.	CASSSGQGWTNEKLFF	TGTGCCAGCAGTTCTGGACAGGGATGGACTAATGAAAAACTGTTTTTT
TRBD1	TRBJ2-3	TRBV2	.	CASSGQGLSDTQYF	TGTGCCAGCAGTGGACAGGGGCTTTCGGATACGCAGTATTTT
TRBD1	TRBJ1-4	TRBV6-1	.	CASRETGTGGVGKLFF	TGTGCCAGCAGGGAAACCGGGACAGGGGGCGTGGGAAAACTGTTTTTT
TRBD1	TRBJ2-3	TRBV19	.	CASSIDPGTGPDTQYF	TGTGCCAGTAGTATAGATCCCGGGACAGGGCCAGATACGCAGTATTTT
.	TRBJ1-3	TRBV19	once	CASSKSRTASGNTIYF	TGTGCCAGTAGTAAGTCGAGGACAGCCTCTGGAAACACCATATATTTT
TRBD1	TRBJ1-1	TRBV27	.	CASRLTGGRTEAFF	TGTGCCAGCAGACTTACAGGGGGACGGACTGAAGCTTTCTTT
.	TRBJ1-1	TRBV28	.	CASSPLLYRAEAFF	TGTGCCAGCAGTCCCCTCTTATACAGGGCTGAAGCTTTCTTT
.	TRBJ2-7	TRBV19	.	CASRPGHRSYEQYF	TGTGCCAGTAGGCCGGGACACCGCTCCTACGAGCAGTACTTC
TRBD1	TRBJ2-7	TRBV6-5	.	CASSSGTANSYEQYF	TGTGCCAGCAGTTCCGGGACAGCGAACTCCTACGAGCAGTACTTC
.	TRBJ1-6	TRBV28	.	CASSFPGLPSPLHF	TGTGCCAGCAGCTTCCCCGGACTACCGTCACCCCTCCACTTT
TRBD2	TRBJ2-1	TRBV11-3	.	CASSLGGGSYNEQFF	TGTGCCAGCAGCTTAGGGGGGGGATCCTACAATGAGCAGTTCTTC
.	TRBJ2-1	TRBV7-9	.	CASSLLLPPNEQFF	TGTGCCAGCAGCTTGCTGCTACCTCCCAATGAGCAGTTCTTC
TRBD2	TRBJ2-3	TRBV24-1	.	CATSDLTTSGSRDTQYF	TGTGCCACCAGTGATTTGACGACTAGCGGGAGCAGGGATACGCAGTATTTT
.	TRBJ1-1	TRBV14	.	CASSQEGAGGTEAFF	TGTGCCAGCAGCCAAGAGGGAGCAGGAGGGACTGAAGCTTTCTTT
.	TRBJ1-5	TRBV6-5	.	CASSLRDTQPQHF	TGTGCCAGCAGTTTGAGGGACACTCAGCCCCAGCATTTT
TRBD1	TRBJ2-1	TRBV7-6	.	CASSLESGDRGMGEQFF	TGTGCCAGCAGCTTAGAGTCAGGGGACAGGGGCATGGGTGAGCAGTTCTTC
.	TRBJ2-6	TRBV13	.	CASNPGSGANVLTF	TGTGCCAGCAACCCAGGGTCTGGGGCCAACGTCCTGACTTTC
.	TRBJ1-2	TRBV6-4	.	CASSRTFGGLYGYTF	TGTGCCAGCAGCCGCACATTCGGAGGGCTCTATGGCTACACCTTC
TRBD2	TRBJ2-5	TRBV19	.	CASSDLAGEETQYF	TGTGCCAGTAGCGACCTAGCGGGAGAAGAGACCCAGTACTTC
.	TRBJ1-2	TRBV3-1/TRBV3-2	once	CASSRSQEGDGYTF	TGTGCCAGCAGCCGTTCACAAGAGGGAGACGGCTACACCTTC
TRBD2	TRBJ2-3	TRBV29-1	.	CSVDSSGLTDTQYF	TGCAGCGTTGACTCTAGCGGCCTCACAGATACGCAGTATTTT
.	TRBJ2-7	TRBV19	.	CASRKQGTSYEQYF	TGTGCCAGTAGGAAACAGGGTACTTCCTACGAGCAGTACTTC
.	TRBJ1-1	TRBV21-1	.	CASSPIPLTMRNTEAFF	TGTGCCAGCAGTCCCATTCCCCTCACGATGAGGAACACTGAAGCTTTCTTT
.	TRBJ1-3	TRBV3-1/TRBV3-2	.	CASSQGGGNTIYF	TGTGCCAGCAGCCAAGGAGGCGGAAACACCATATATTTT